This is a list of T cell receptor beta chains from one sample in a study of T cell responses to AZD1222 COVID-19 vaccine. Sequenced by immunoSEQ multiplex PCR; TCRdb stores in-frame clones only, minus some. This table holds about 97,000 clones, approximately 91% found once. Source: peripheral blood, taken on day 0 of AZD1222 vaccination. The receptors here all came from an adult in good health. The CDR3 runs from the conserved cysteine through the conserved F or W.

>TRBJ2-1|TRBV7-9
CASSLPIGRRQGHEQFF
>TRBJ2-1|TRBV2
CASSELAGGYEQFF
>TRBJ1-5|TRBV12-3/TRBV12-4
CASSLGGSQPQHF
>TRBJ1-5|TRBV19
CASGVRQLDNQPQHF
>TRBJ1-5|TRBV18
CASSRFRQGENQPQHF
>TRBJ2-7|TRBV10-1
CASSATGTGNQQYF
>TRBJ1-2|TRBV19
CASSIIAGGGYTF
>TRBJ2-5|TRBV6-5
CASSTRGWETQYF
>TRBJ1-2|TRBV4-2
CASSQEIGRNPNYGYTF
>TRBJ2-5|TRBV7-2
CASSFMGGEETQYF
>TRBJ1-3|TRBV27
CASSSRNAAGNTIYF
>TRBJ2-2|TRBV7-2
CASSLTSGGTGELFF
>TRBJ1-5|TRBV6-6
CASSPGTLSNQPQHF
>TRBJ1-3|TRBV7-2
CASSLAGGGNTIYF
>TRBJ1-1|TRBV19
CASSIDLENTEAFF
>TRBJ2-1|TRBV2
CASSERVTSYNGQFF
>TRBJ1-2|TRBV6-1
CASSEGGGSPLADGYTF
>TRBJ1-2|TRBV10-2
CASSEIGQDHGYTF
>TRBJ2-2|TRBV10-2
CASSERVAGGPGELFF
>TRBJ1-6|TRBV5-4
CASETRGKNSPLHF
>TRBJ1-5|TRBV19
CASKETDYSNQPQHF
>TRBJ2-7|TRBV27
CASSYTGAYHEQYF
>TRBJ1-5|TRBV10-3
CAISGEGADQPQHF
>TRBJ2-1|TRBV9
CASSVGWGNENEQFF
>TRBJ1-2|TRBV2
CASSEGSRNYGYTF
>TRBJ2-3|TRBV11-2
CASSLGGSGGRWDTQYF
>TRBJ1-2|TRBV2
CASSDGQGNYGYTF
>TRBJ2-3|TRBV9
CASSVATGQGTDTQYF
>TRBJ1-1|TRBV11-2
CASRGEQGRNTEAFF
>TRBJ2-7|TRBV27
CASSFAGLAGDLQYF
>TRBJ1-1|TRBV11-2
CASSFGQANTEAFF
>TRBJ1-4|TRBV24-1
CATSDLGATNEKLFF
>TRBJ1-4|TRBV3-1/TRBV3-2
CASSRWDGTTREKLFF
>TRBJ1-6|TRBV14
CASSHRDNYNSPLHF
>TRBJ2-1|TRBV19
CASSIEHRGWRNEQFF
>TRBJ1-5|TRBV10-3
CAISESTGYSNQPQHF
>TRBJ1-5|TRBV28
CASSWRGNQPQHF
>TRBJ1-5|TRBV18
CASSPAGQGVNSNQPQHF
>TRBJ2-5|TRBV27
CASSFGGTQYF
>TRBJ1-5|TRBV6-6
CASGLSNQPQHF
>TRBJ2-6|TRBV9
CASSSGLRDSGANVLTF
>TRBJ2-5|TRBV7-9
CASTRGVETQYF
>TRBJ2-2|TRBV27
CASSLGLAGELFF
>TRBJ1-2|TRBV2
CASNTGTYGYTF
>TRBJ1-5|TRBV28
CASSPDGLPNQPQHF
>TRBJ1-3|TRBV5-6
CASSRIGSSGNTIYF
>TRBJ1-2|TRBV30
CAWILTGTSYGYTF
>TRBJ1-2|TRBV28
CASRGDRPATF